This T cell receptor beta chain was sequenced during a study of PD-1 blockade in classical Hodgkin lymphoma. Study-level results: Diversity in CD4+ TCRs, unlike that measured in CD8+ TCRs, had risen significantly by C4D1.

A note on this clone: Its cognate antigen is unknown.

The table came from immunoSEQ multiplex PCR; TCRdb's copy has only in-frame clones and leaves some out. Of some 95,000 clones in the sample, about 91% were seen once. Each and every patient relapsed after autologous stem cell transplantation, and patients got differing brentuximab vedotin exposure. This clonotype originated in a human donor with classical Hodgkin lymphoma. Sequenced here: peripheral blood mononuclear cells (PBMCs), sampled before the second cycle of nivolumab.

The CDR3 here is CASRPWTQETQYF. CDR3 bases: TGTGCCAGCAGGCCCTGGACCCAAGAGACCCAGTACTTC. The chain couples TRBV2 to TRBJ2-5; no reliable D call. V lost 6 bases to trimming and J lost 1 base, with 9 bases between them. Germline values: CDR1 SNHLY, CDR2 FYNNEI. The length of the CDR3 is 13 residues.